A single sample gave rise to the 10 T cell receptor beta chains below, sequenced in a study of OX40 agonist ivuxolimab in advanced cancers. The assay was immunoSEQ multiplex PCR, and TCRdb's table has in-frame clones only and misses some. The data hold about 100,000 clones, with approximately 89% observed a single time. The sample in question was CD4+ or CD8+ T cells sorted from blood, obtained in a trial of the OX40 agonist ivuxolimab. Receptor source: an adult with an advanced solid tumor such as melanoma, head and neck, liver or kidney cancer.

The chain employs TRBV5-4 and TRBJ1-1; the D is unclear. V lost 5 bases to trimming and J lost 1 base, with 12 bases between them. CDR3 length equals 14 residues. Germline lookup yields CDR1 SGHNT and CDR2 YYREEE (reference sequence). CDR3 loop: CASRQSWANTEAFF. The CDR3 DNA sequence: TGTGCCAGCAGGCAAAGTTGGGCGAACACTGAAGCTTTCTTT.

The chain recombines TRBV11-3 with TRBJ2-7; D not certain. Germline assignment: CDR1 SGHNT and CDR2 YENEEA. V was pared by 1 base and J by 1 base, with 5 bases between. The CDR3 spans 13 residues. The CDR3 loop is CASSLGESYEQYF. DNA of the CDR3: TGTGCCAGCAGCTTAGGCGAATCCTACGAGCAGTACTTC.

CDR3 residues: CASSLAPSGAGEEQFF. CDR3 nucleotide sequence: TGCGCCAGCAGCCTCGCCCCTAGCGGGGCCGGTGAGGAGCAGTTCTTC. The V call is TRBV5-1, the J call TRBJ2-1; 9 bases are a match to TRBD2. CDR3 length: 16 amino acids. V trimming: 4 bases; J trimming: 10 bases; junction bases outside the gene matches: 15. CDR1 and CDR2 from the germline V gene are SGHRS and YFSETQ.

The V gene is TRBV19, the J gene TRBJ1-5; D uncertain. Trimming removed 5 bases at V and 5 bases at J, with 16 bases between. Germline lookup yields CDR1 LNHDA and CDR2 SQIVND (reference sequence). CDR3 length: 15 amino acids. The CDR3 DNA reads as TGTGCCAGTAGTCCCCAGAGAAGTGACTATCAGCCCCAGCATTTT. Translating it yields CASSPQRSDYQPQHF.

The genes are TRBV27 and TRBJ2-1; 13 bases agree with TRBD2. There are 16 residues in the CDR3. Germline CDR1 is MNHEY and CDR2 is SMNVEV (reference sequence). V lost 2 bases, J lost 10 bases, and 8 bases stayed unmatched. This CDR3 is CASSLGGTSGRGEQFF. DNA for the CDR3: TGTGCCAGCAGTTTAGGGGGCACTAGCGGGAGGGGAGAGCAGTTCTTC.

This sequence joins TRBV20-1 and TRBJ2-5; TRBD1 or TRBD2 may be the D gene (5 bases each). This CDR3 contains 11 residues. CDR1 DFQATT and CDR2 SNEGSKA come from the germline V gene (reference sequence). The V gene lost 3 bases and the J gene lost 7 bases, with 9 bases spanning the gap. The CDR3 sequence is CSARFGATQYF. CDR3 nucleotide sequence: TGCAGTGCTAGGTTCGGGGCGACCCAGTACTTC.

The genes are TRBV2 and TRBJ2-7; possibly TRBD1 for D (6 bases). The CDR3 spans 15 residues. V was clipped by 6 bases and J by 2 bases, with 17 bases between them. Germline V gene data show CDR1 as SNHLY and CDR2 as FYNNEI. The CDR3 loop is CASRVLRGLTYEQYF. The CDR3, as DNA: TGTGCCAGCAGGGTTTTGAGGGGGTTAACCTACGAGCAGTACTTC. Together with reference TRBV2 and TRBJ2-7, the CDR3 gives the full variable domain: EPEVTQTPSHQVTQMGQEVILRCVPISNHLYFYWYRQILGQKVEFLVSFYNNEISEKSEIFDDQFSVERPDGSNFTLKIRSTKLEDSAMYFCASRVLRGLTYEQYFGPGTRLTVT.

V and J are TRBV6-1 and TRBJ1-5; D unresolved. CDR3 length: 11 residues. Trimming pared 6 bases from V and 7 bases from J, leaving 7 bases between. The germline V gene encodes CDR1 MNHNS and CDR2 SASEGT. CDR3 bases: TGTGCCAGCAGAGGAGAACAGCCCCAGCATTTT. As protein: CASRGEQPQHF.

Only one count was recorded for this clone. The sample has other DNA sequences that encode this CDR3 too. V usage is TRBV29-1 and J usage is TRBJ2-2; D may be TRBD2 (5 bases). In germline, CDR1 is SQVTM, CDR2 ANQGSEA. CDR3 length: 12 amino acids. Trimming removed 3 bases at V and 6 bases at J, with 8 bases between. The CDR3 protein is CSVESGSGELFF. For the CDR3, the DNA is TGCAGCGTTGAGTCGGGATCCGGGGAGCTGTTTTTT.

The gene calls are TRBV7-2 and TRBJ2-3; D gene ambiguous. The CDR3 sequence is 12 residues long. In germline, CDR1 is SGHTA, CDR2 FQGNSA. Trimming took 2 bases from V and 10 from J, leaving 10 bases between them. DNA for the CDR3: TGTGCCAGCAGCTTATACCAGGCCGCGCAGTATTTT. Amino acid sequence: CASSLYQAAQYF.